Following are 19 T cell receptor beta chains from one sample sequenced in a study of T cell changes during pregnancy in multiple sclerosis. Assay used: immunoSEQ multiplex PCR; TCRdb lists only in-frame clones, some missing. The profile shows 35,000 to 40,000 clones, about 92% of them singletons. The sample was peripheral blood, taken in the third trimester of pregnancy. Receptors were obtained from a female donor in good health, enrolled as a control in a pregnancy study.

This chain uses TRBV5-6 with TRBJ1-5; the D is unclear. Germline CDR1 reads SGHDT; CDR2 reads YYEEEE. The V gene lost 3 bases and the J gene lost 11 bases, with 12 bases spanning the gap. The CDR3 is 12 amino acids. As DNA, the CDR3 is TGTGCCAGCAGCTCCATAATCGGGGCCCAGCATTTT. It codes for CASSSIIGAQHF. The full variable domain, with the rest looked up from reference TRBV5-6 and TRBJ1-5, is DAGVTQSPTHLIKTRGQQVTLRCSPKSGHDTVSWYQQALGQGPQFIFQYYEEEERQRGNFPDRFSGHQFPNYSSELNVNALLLGDSALYLCASSSIIGAQHFGDGTRLSIL.

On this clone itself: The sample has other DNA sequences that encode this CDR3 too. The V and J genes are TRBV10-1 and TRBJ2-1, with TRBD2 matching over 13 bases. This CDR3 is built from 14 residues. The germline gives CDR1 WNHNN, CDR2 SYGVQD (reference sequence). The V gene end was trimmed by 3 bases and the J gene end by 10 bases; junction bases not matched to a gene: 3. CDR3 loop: CASSELLAGGEQFF. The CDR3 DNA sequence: TGCGCCAGCAGTGAACTACTAGCGGGGGGGGAGCAGTTCTTC.

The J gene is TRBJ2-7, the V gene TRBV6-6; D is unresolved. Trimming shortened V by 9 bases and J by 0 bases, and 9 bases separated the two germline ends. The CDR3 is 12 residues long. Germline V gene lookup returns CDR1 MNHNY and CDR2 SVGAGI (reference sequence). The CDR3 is CASPPRSYEQYF. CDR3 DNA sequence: TGTGCCAGTCCCCCTCGCTCCTACGAGCAGTACTTC.

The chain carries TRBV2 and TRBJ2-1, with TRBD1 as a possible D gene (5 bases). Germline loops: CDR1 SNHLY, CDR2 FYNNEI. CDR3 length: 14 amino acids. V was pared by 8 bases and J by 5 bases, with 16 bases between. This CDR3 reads CASLDSVIDNEQFF. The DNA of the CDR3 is TGTGCCAGCCTAGACAGTGTCATAGACAATGAGCAGTTCTTC.

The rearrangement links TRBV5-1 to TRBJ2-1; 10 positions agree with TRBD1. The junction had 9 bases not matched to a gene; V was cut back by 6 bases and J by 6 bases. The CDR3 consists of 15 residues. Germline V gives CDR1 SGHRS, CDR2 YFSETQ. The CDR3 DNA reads TGCGCCAGCACCTCCCCGACAGGGGGCATCAATGAGCAGTTCTTC. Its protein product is CASTSPTGGINEQFF.

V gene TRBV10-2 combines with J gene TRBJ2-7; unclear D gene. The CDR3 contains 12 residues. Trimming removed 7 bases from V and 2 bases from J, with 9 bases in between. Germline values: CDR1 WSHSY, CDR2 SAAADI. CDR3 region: CASKAFTYEQYF. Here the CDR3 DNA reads TGCGCCAGCAAAGCTTTCACCTACGAGCAGTACTTC.

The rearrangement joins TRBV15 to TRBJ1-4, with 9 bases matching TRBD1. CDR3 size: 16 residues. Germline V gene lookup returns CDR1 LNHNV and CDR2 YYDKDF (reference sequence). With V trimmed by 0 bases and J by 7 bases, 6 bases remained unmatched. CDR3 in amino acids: CATSRDPTGGSEKLFF. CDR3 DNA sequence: TGTGCCACCAGCAGAGACCCGACAGGGGGTAGTGAAAAACTGTTTTTT.

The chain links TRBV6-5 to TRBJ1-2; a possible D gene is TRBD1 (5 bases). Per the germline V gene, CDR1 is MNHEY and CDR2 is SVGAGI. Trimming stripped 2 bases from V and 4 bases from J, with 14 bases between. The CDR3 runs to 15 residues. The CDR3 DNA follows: TGTGCCAGCAGTTACGCAGGGCTCATCCCCTATGGCTACACCTTC. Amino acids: CASSYAGLIPYGYTF.

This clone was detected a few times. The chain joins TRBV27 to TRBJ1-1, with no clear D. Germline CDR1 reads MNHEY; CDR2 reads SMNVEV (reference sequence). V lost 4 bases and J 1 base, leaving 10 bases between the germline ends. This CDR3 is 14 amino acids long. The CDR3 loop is CASSSPSRNTEAFF. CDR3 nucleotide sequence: TGTGCCAGCAGTTCCCCCTCGAGGAACACTGAAGCTTTCTTT.

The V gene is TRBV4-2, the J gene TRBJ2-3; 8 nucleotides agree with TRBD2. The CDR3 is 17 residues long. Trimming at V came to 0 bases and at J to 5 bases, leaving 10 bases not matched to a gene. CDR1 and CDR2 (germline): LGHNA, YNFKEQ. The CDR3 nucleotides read TGTGCCAGCAGCCAAGAATCTCGCGGGGGGATGCGAGATACGCAGTATTTT. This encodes CASSQESRGGMRDTQYF.

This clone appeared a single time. This CDR3 reads CASSESGQNFYEQYF. CDR3 in DNA: TGTGCCAGCAGTGAATCTGGACAGAATTTCTACGAGCAGTACTTC. V and J are TRBV25-1 and TRBJ2-7, with D perhaps TRBD1 (6 bases). Germline V lookup: CDR1 MGHDK, CDR2 SYGVNS. The V gene lost 1 base and the J gene lost 3 bases, with 13 bases spanning the gap. This CDR3 comprises 15 residues.

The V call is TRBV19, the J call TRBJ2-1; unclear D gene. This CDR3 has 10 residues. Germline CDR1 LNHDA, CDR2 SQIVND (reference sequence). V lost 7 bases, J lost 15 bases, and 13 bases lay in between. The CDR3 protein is CASNSCRRFF. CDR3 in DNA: TGTGCCAGTAACTCCTGCCGTCGGTTCTTC. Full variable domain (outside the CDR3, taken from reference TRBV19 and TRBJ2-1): DGGITQSPKYLFRKEGQNVTLSCEQNLNHDAMYWYRQDPGQGLRLIYYSQIVNDFQKGDIAEGYSVSREKKESFPLTVTSAQKNPTAFYLCASNSCRRFFGPGTRLTVL.

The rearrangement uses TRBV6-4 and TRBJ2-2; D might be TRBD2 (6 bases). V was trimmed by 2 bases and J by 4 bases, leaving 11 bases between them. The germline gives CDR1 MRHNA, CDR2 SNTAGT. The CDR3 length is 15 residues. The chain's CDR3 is CASSDGGVGTGELFF. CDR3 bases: TGTGCCAGCAGTGACGGCGGGGTTGGCACCGGGGAGCTGTTTTTT.

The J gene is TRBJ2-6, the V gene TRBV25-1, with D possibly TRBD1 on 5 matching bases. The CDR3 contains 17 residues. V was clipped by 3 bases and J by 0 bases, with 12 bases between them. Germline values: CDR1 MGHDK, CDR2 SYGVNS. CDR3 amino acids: CASSDRQRASGANVLTF. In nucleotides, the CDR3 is TGTGCCAGCAGTGATCGACAGAGAGCCTCTGGGGCCAACGTCCTGACTTTC.

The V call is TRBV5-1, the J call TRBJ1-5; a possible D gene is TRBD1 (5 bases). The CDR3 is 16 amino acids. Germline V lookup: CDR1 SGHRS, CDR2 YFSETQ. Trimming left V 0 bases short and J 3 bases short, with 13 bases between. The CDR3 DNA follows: TGCGCCAGCAGCTTGGATGGGGGAGGGGTCAATCAGCCCCAGCATTTT. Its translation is CASSLDGGGVNQPQHF.

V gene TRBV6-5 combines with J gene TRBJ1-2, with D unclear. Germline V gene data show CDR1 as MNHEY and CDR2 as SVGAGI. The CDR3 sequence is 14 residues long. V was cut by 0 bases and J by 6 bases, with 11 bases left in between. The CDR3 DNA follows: TGTGCCAGCAGTTACTCGACCGGGTTCGATGGCTACACCTTC. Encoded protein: CASSYSTGFDGYTF.

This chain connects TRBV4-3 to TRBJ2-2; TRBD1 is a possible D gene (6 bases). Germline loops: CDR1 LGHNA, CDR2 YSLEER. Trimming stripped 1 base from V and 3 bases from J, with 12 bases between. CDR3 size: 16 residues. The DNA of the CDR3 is TGCGCCAGCAGCCAAGGATGGGCAGGGGACACCGGGGAGCTGTTTTTT. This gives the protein CASSQGWAGDTGELFF.

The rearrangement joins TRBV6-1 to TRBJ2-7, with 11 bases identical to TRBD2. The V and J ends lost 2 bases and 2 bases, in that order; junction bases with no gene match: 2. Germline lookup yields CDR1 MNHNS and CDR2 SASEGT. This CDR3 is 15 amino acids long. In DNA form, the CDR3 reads TGTGCCAGCAGTGAACCGGGACTAGCGGCCTACGAGCAGTACTTC. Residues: CASSEPGLAAYEQYF.

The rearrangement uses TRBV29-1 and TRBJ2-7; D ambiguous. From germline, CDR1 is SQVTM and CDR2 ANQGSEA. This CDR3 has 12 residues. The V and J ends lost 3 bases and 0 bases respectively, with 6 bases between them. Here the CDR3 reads CSVDADSYEQYF. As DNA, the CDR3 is TGCAGCGTTGACGCAGACTCCTACGAGCAGTACTTC.